The 9 T cell receptor beta chains below come from one sample, sequenced in a study of siplizumab effects on memory and regulatory T cells. Generated by immunoSEQ multiplex PCR, the TCRdb table keeps only in-frame clones and is missing some. The repertoire holds approximately 68,000 clones, with roughly 89% as singletons. The sequenced material came from CD8+ T cells sorted from blood. The receptor source for this set is a human donor in good health.

This clone was detected once. The V call is TRBV27, the J call TRBJ2-1; D uncertain. V lost 3 bases, J lost 6 bases, and 18 bases lay in between. The CDR3 spans 16 residues. The V gene's germline CDR1 is MNHEY and CDR2 SMNVEV (reference sequence). CDR3 sequence reads: CASSFQADRSINEQFF. In DNA form, the CDR3 reads TGTGCCAGCAGTTTCCAGGCGGACCGGTCGATCAATGAGCAGTTCTTC.

The CDR3 is CASSLGGEDTQYF. The CDR3 DNA sequence: TGTGCCAGCAGCCTCGGGGGGGAAGATACGCAGTATTTT. The V gene is TRBV11-2, the J gene TRBJ2-3; 8 nucleotides match TRBD2. Trimming took 5 bases from V and 5 from J; bases not matched to a gene: 3. CDR3 length: 13 amino acids. Germline V lookup: CDR1 SGHAT, CDR2 FQNNGV.

The V and J genes are TRBV7-8 and TRBJ2-7, with 7 bases that match TRBD1. Germline loops: CDR1 SGHVS, CDR2 FQNEAQ. After removal of 1 base from V and 5 bases from J, the junction contained 11 bases not matched to a gene. The CDR3 contains 16 residues. CDR3 nucleotides: TGTGCCAGCAGCTTAGACAGGGGACGTGTTAGCCACGAGCAGTACTTC. Translated, it gives CASSLDRGRVSHEQYF.

The genes are TRBV7-2 and TRBJ2-3; 12 bases line up with TRBD2. Germline lookup yields CDR1 SGHTA and CDR2 FQGNSA. The J segment lost 1 base and the V segment lost 2 bases, leaving 7 bases of the junction unmatched. There are 18 residues in the CDR3. CDR3 sequence reads: CASSLSQLAGGRTDTQYF. CDR3 DNA sequence: TGTGCCAGCAGCTTAAGCCAACTAGCGGGGGGACGCACAGATACGCAGTATTTT.

The rearrangement links TRBV6-6 to TRBJ2-3; TRBD2 agrees at 9 bases. The V gene's germline CDR1 is MNHNY and CDR2 SVGAGI (reference sequence). This CDR3 has 14 amino acids. V trimming: 7 bases; J trimming: 3 bases; junction bases outside the gene matches: 5. The CDR3 sequence: CASTLAGGTDTQYF. CDR3 bases: TGTGCCAGCACGCTTGCGGGGGGGACAGATACGCAGTATTTT.

The chain couples TRBV16 to TRBJ2-7; TRBD1 aligns across 12 bases. The CDR3 loop spans 14 amino acids. Germline values: CDR1 KGHSY, CDR2 FQNENV. Losses at the gene ends were 4 bases for V and 4 bases for J; bases not matched to a gene: 2. DNA for the CDR3: TGTGCCAGCAGCCTGGGACAGGGGGCGTACGAGCAGTACTTC. Translation gives CASSLGQGAYEQYF.

The chain joins TRBV5-6 to TRBJ2-5; maybe TRBD1 (6 bases). This CDR3 is built from 15 residues. V lost 2 bases and J lost 5, with 16 bases in between. Per germline, CDR1 SGHDT and CDR2 YYEEEE. The DNA of the CDR3 is TGTGCCAGCAGCTTCACGTCGAGGGGGTGGGAGACCCAGTACTTC. Protein sequence: CASSFTSRGWETQYF.

J is TRBJ2-2 and V is TRBV30, with unresolved D. The V gene lost 0 bases and the J gene lost 4 bases, with 6 bases spanning the gap. The CDR3 contains 13 residues. In germline, CDR1 is GTSNPN, CDR2 SVGIG (reference sequence). The CDR3 loop is CAWSVMGTGELFF. For the CDR3, the DNA is TGTGCCTGGAGTGTTATGGGCACCGGGGAGCTGTTTTTT.

The genes are TRBV6-5 and TRBJ2-5, with D maybe TRBD2 (5 bases). CDR1 is MNHEY and CDR2 is SVGAGI in the germline V gene. The germline V and J ends were trimmed by 2 bases and 3 bases, with 7 bases remaining between them. CDR3 size: 13 residues. The CDR3 sequence is CASSYRREETQYF. The CDR3 bases are TGTGCCAGCAGTTACCGGCGGGAAGAGACCCAGTACTTC.